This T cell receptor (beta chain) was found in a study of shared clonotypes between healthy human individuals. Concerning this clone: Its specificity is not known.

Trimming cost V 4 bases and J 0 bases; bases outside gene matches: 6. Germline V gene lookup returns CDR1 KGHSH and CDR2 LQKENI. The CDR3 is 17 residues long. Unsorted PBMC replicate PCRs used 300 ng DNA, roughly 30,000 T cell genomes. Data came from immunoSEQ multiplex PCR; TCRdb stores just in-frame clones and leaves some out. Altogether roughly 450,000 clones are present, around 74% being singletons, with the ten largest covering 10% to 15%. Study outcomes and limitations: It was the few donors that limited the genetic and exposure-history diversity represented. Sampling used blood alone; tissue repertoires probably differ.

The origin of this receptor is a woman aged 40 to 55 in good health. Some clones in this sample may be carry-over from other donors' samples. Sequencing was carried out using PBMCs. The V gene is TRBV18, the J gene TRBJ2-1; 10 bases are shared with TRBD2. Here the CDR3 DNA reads TGTGCCAGCTCACTGAGGACTAGCGGTAGCTCCTACAATGAGCAGTTCTTC. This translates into CASSLRTSGSSYNEQFF.